Shown below are 24 T cell receptor beta chains from a single sample sequenced in a study of shared clonotypes between healthy human individuals. Sequencing used immunoSEQ multiplex PCR; TCRdb keeps in-frame clones, though not all of them. The sample records about 2,100,000 clones, about 93% being singletons. CD8 cells classed as naive were CD45RO-negative and positively selected for CCR7, excluding terminally differentiated effector memory CD45RA+ cells. The sequenced sample was naive CD8+ T cells from PBMCs. These receptors all come from a man aged 18-30 years in good health. Some clones in this sample may be carry-over from other donors' samples.

This clone was seen a single time. The CDR3 coding sequence is TGTGCCAGCAGCTTGGGCGTGTATCAGGGGCAGGGAACTAATGAAAAACTGTTTTTT. Amino acids: CASSLGVYQGQGTNEKLFF. This chain links TRBV5-5 with TRBJ1-4, with a possible D match to TRBD1 (6 bases). The CDR3 contains 19 residues. Germline V gene lookup returns CDR1 SGHKS and CDR2 YYEKEE (reference sequence). V lost 0 bases and J lost 1, with 19 bases in between.

This clone was recorded once. V and J are TRBV28 and TRBJ1-5; D not resolved. This CDR3 is 15 amino acids long. Deletions cut 1 base from V and 2 bases from J, with 9 bases between. CDR1 and CDR2 (germline): MDHEN, SYDVKM. The DNA for the CDR3 is TGTGCCAGCAGTTTATTTTGGGAGGGCAATCAGCCCCAGCATTTT. Translated: CASSLFWEGNQPQHF.

The chain has TRBV9 and TRBJ2-5; D gene ambiguous. The CDR3 spans 15 residues. Trimming cost V 0 bases and J 4 bases, with 13 bases left between them. Germline CDR1 SGDLS, CDR2 YYNGEE. The CDR3 reads CASSVGIAPIETQYF. CDR3 nucleotides: TGTGCCAGCAGCGTAGGTATAGCCCCAATAGAGACCCAGTACTTC.

This chain uses TRBV27 with TRBJ2-5; 9 bases are shared with TRBD1. Germline CDR1 MNHEY, CDR2 SMNVEV (reference sequence). The CDR3 is 14 residues long. J was trimmed by 5 bases and V by 5 bases; bases with no gene match: 6. Written as DNA, the CDR3 is TGTGCCAGCAGTCGGACAGGGGCGGGGGAGACCCAGTACTTC. It codes for CASSRTGAGETQYF.

The J gene is TRBJ2-7, the V gene TRBV13, with D perhaps TRBD2 (6 bases). Trimming pared 4 bases from V and 0 bases from J, leaving 13 bases between. Germline V gene data show CDR1 as PRHDT and CDR2 as FYEKMQ (reference sequence). This CDR3 is 15 amino acids long. CDR3 DNA: TGTGCCAGCAGCTACCGGGACTCGAGCTCCTACGAGCAGTACTTC. Residues: CASSYRDSSSYEQYF.

The chain joins TRBV7-9 to TRBJ1-2; 12 bases are a match to TRBD1. Germline V gene lookup returns CDR1 SEHNR and CDR2 FQNEAQ (reference sequence). The CDR3 is made up of 15 amino acids. V gave up 6 bases and J gave up 1 base; unmatched junction bases: 3. CDR3 region: CASRGQGAVNYGYTF. Written as DNA, the CDR3 is TGTGCCAGCAGGGGACAGGGGGCAGTTAACTATGGCTACACCTTC.

This chain uses TRBV10-1 with TRBJ2-2; possibly TRBD2 for D (6 bases). The V gene lost 3 bases and the J gene lost 3 bases, with 8 bases spanning the gap. Germline-derived CDR1 and CDR2 are WNHNN and SYGVQD (reference sequence). The CDR3 contains 14 residues. CDR3 loop: CASSEGLYTGELFF. The CDR3 DNA sequence: TGCGCCAGCAGTGAAGGACTATACACCGGGGAGCTGTTTTTT.

This clone came up once. V gene TRBV6-5 combines with J gene TRBJ1-5, with a possible D match to TRBD1 (6 bases). V dropped 5 bases and J dropped 1 base, with 12 bases sitting between them. From germline, CDR1 is MNHEY and CDR2 SVGAGI. The CDR3 loop spans 15 amino acids. The CDR3 reads CASSPYRVSNQPQHF. DNA for the CDR3: TGTGCCAGCAGTCCATACAGGGTCAGCAATCAGCCCCAGCATTTT.

The gene calls are TRBV9 and TRBJ1-2; TRBD1 aligns across 9 bases. CDR1 SGDLS and CDR2 YYNGEE come from the germline V gene. The CDR3 extends over 14 amino acids. Trimming took 4 bases from V and 7 from J; bases not matched to a gene: 8. The CDR3: CASSPGDRDPGYTF. As DNA, the CDR3 is TGTGCCAGCAGCCCTGGGGACAGGGATCCTGGCTACACCTTC.

This sequence joins TRBV30 and TRBJ2-2; the match to TRBD1 covers 7 bases. J lost 4 bases, V lost 5 bases, and 4 bases had no gene match. The CDR3 has 13 amino acids. The germline V gene has CDR1 GTSNPN and CDR2 SVGIG (reference sequence). The CDR3 sequence: CAWGDRVTGELFF. CDR3 in DNA: TGTGCCTGGGGAGACAGGGTCACCGGGGAGCTGTTTTTT.

J is TRBJ2-3 and V is TRBV5-4; 9 positions agree with TRBD2. Germline loops: CDR1 SGHNT, CDR2 YYREEE (reference sequence). Trimming at V came to 4 bases and at J to 3 bases, leaving 6 bases not matched to a gene. The CDR3 loop spans 15 amino acids. The CDR3 sequence: CASSLETSGTDTQYF. CDR3 nucleotide sequence: TGTGCCAGCAGCCTGGAGACTAGCGGAACAGATACGCAGTATTTT.

This chain joins TRBV21-1 and TRBJ1-3. TRBV21-1 is deemed a pseudogene. The CDR3 is 16 amino acids. The CDR3 DNA sequence: TGTGCCAGCAGCAAAAAGTGGGTTTCCTCTGGAAACACCATATATTTT. As protein: CASSKKWVSSGNTIYF.

The chain recombines TRBV28 with TRBJ2-7; 11 nucleotides match TRBD2. With V trimmed by 5 bases and J by 2 bases, 11 bases remained unmatched. The CDR3 loop spans 17 amino acids. Germline assignment: CDR1 MDHEN and CDR2 SYDVKM. Written as DNA, the CDR3 is TGTGCCAGCAGTGACTGGACTAGCGGGTTATCGACCTACGAGCAGTACTTC. It translates to CASSDWTSGLSTYEQYF.

The J gene is TRBJ2-1, the V gene TRBV7-3, with TRBD2 matching 15 bases. CDR1 is SGHTA, CDR2 FQGTGA, per germline. This CDR3 region has 16 residues. V was clipped by 5 bases and J by 6 bases; unmatched bases: 5. The CDR3 here is CASSPRTSGRANEQFF. Written as DNA, the CDR3 is TGTGCCAGCAGCCCGCGGACTAGCGGGAGGGCCAATGAGCAGTTCTTC.

V usage is TRBV27 and J usage is TRBJ2-7; weak D call: TRBD1 (6 bases). This CDR3 is built from 15 residues. The germline V gene encodes CDR1 MNHEY and CDR2 SMNVEV (reference sequence). Trimming removed 2 bases from V and 1 base from J, with 12 bases in between. The CDR3 DNA sequence: TGTGCCAGCAGTTTAAGACAGGACCTTTCCTACGAGCAGTACTTC. It encodes CASSLRQDLSYEQYF.

The rearrangement uses TRBV15 and TRBJ2-7; no clear D. With 0 bases removed from V and 0 bases from J, the gap between germline ends came to 12 bases. This CDR3 comprises 16 residues. The germline CDR1 and CDR2 sequences are LNHNV and YYDKDF (reference sequence). CDR3 sequence reads: CATSRDLPVSSYEQYF. The CDR3 coding sequence is TGTGCCACCAGCAGAGATTTGCCGGTGAGCTCCTACGAGCAGTACTTC.

The chain joins TRBV5-6 to TRBJ1-5; D gene ambiguous. V dropped 1 base and J dropped 1 base, with 12 bases sitting between them. Germline loops: CDR1 SGHDT, CDR2 YYEEEE. The CDR3 has 16 residues. The CDR3 sequence is CASSLTLTASNQPQHF. CDR3 DNA: TGTGCCAGCAGCTTGACTCTCACAGCCAGCAATCAGCCCCAGCATTTT.

The rearrangement uses TRBV5-6 and TRBJ2-1; D is possibly TRBD1 or TRBD2 (5 bases each). The V end lost 0 bases, the J end lost 3 bases, and 19 bases lay between the germline ends. The CDR3 runs 18 residues. Germline values: CDR1 SGHDT, CDR2 YYEEEE. The CDR3 region is CASSLANTGRRYYNEQFF. CDR3 DNA: TGTGCCAGCAGCTTGGCCAATACGGGACGCCGCTACTACAATGAGCAGTTCTTC.

This clone has more than one count but fewer than ten. The same CDR3 can be traced to other DNA sequences in this sample. The chain joins TRBV4-1 to TRBJ1-1, with D possibly TRBD1 on 6 matching bases. The CDR3 spans 13 residues. Germline-derived CDR1 and CDR2 are MGHRA and YSYEKL. V lost 3 bases and J lost 1, with 6 bases in between. The CDR3 loop reads CASSQGQNTEAFF. In DNA, the CDR3 is TGCGCCAGCAGCCAGGGACAGAACACTGAAGCTTTCTTT.

This chain connects TRBV28 to TRBJ2-7; TRBD1 might be the D (5 bases). Per the germline V gene, CDR1 is MDHEN and CDR2 is SYDVKM. Trimming stripped 6 bases from V and 2 bases from J, with 17 bases between. The CDR3 spans 15 residues. The CDR3 nucleotides are TGTGCCAGCAGGATCCAGGGTTCGACAACCTACGAGCAGTACTTC. Translating it yields CASRIQGSTTYEQYF.

The V and J genes are TRBV6-6 and TRBJ2-5; TRBD1 agrees at 11 bases. The CDR3 extends over 15 amino acids. The germline CDR1 and CDR2 sequences are MNHNY and SVGAGI (reference sequence). With V trimmed by 7 bases and J by 2 bases, 6 bases remained unmatched. CDR3 protein: CASTPDRGLQETQYF. CDR3 DNA: TGTGCCAGCACCCCGGACAGGGGGCTTCAAGAGACCCAGTACTTC.

The gene calls are TRBV28 and TRBJ2-1; 7 bases are shared with TRBD2. With V trimmed by 3 bases and J by 6 bases, 5 bases remained unmatched. Germline loops: CDR1 MDHEN, CDR2 SYDVKM. CDR3 length: 14 amino acids. CDR3 loop: CASSFKAGSNEQFF. In nucleotides, the CDR3 is TGTGCCAGCAGTTTCAAAGCGGGAAGCAATGAGCAGTTCTTC.

A word on this clone: Other DNA sequences in this specimen translate into the identical CDR3. The V gene is TRBV9, the J gene TRBJ2-7; the match to TRBD2 covers 11 bases. The CDR3 has 15 amino acids. The germline V gene encodes CDR1 SGDLS and CDR2 YYNGEE. V was pared by 0 bases and J by 3 bases, with 2 bases of the junction left unmatched. Here the CDR3 DNA reads TGTGCCAGCAGCGTAGCTGGGACTAGCGGCTACGAGCAGTACTTC. It is translated as CASSVAGTSGYEQYF.

J is TRBJ2-3 and V is TRBV7-8, with TRBD2 identical over 8 bases. Germline loops: CDR1 SGHVS, CDR2 FQNEAQ. With 4 bases clipped from V and 4 bases from J, the junction kept 4 bases outside the gene matches. The CDR3 is 14 residues long. The CDR3 region has the DNA TGTGCCAGCAGCTGGGGACTAGATCCAGATACGCAGTATTTT. Amino acids: CASSWGLDPDTQYF.